This TCR beta chain was documented in a study of T cell responses to AZD1222 COVID-19 vaccine. The CDR3 extends over 13 amino acids. The germline V gene encodes CDR1 MNHNS and CDR2 SASEGT. Trimming took off 1 base at V and 5 bases at J, with 8 bases between the two ends. Only in-frame clones appear in the TCRdb table, and some are missing; sequencing was by immunoSEQ multiplex PCR. Of roughly 160,000 clones in the sample, 75% to 90% were seen once. This sequence was found in an adult in good health. J is TRBJ2-5 and V is TRBV6-1, with D maybe TRBD1 (6 bases). The sample consisted of peripheral blood, taken on day 0 of AZD1222 vaccination. CDR3 sequence (DNA): TGTGCCAGCAGTGAAGACAGGGTTGAGACCCAGTACTTC. This translates into CASSEDRVETQYF.